This entry lists 19 T cell receptor beta chains sequenced from one sample in a study of blood T cell repertoires in COVID-19. TCRdb's copy holds only in-frame clones and misses some; the assay was immunoSEQ multiplex PCR. This sample has 100,000 or so clones, with about 78% found just once. Sequenced input: peripheral blood. These receptors came from an elderly woman with acute or convalescent COVID-19.

This clone occurred once. V and J are TRBV19 and TRBJ2-7, with TRBD1 as a possible D gene (5 bases). This CDR3 region has 17 residues. V was shortened by 4 bases and J by 3 bases, with 22 bases between the two germline ends. Germline V gene sequence: CDR1 LNHDA, CDR2 SQIVND (reference sequence). The CDR3 nucleotides are TGTGCCAGTAGTACCCCCTCCAGGGATAGTCGCTACTACGAGCAGTACTTC. Protein sequence: CASSTPSRDSRYYEQYF.

The rearrangement joins TRBV3-1 (or the pseudogene TRBV3-2) to TRBJ1-1; a weak D match, TRBD1 (5 bases). The CDR3 extends over 16 amino acids. Germline V CDR1 and CDR2: LGHDT, YNNKEL (reference sequence). V shed 0 bases and J shed 1 base, with 12 bases lying between them. The CDR3: CASSQDGAGWNTEAFF. In nucleotides, the CDR3 is TGTGCCAGCAGCCAAGATGGGGCAGGGTGGAACACTGAAGCTTTCTTT.

V gene TRBV7-2 combines with J gene TRBJ1-1; D ambiguous. V was trimmed by 4 bases and J by 0 bases, leaving 6 bases between them. The CDR3 length is 13 residues. In germline, CDR1 is SGHTA, CDR2 FQGNSA. The CDR3 here is CASSSDMNTEAFF. The DNA of the CDR3 is TGTGCCAGCAGCTCCGACATGAACACTGAAGCTTTCTTT.

The chain combines TRBV19 with TRBJ1-1; 7 positions agree with TRBD1. This CDR3 contains 15 residues. Germline V gene sequence: CDR1 LNHDA, CDR2 SQIVND (reference sequence). V was pared by 7 bases and J by 9 bases, with 17 bases of the junction left unmatched. The CDR3 DNA follows: TGTGCCAGTACCCCCCGGACAGGTGCATTCGCGAAAGCTTTCTTT. It translates to CASTPRTGAFAKAFF.

This chain links TRBV7-2 with TRBJ2-3; D call uncertain. V was cut by 2 bases and J by 5 bases, with 17 bases left in between. The CDR3 totals 16 residues. From germline, CDR1 is SGHTA and CDR2 FQGNSA. The CDR3: CASSLMAALLGDTQYF. The CDR3 DNA reads as TGTGCCAGCAGCTTAATGGCAGCGTTACTGGGAGATACGCAGTATTTT.

V and J are TRBV5-1 and TRBJ1-5; 10 bases fit TRBD1. Trimming at V came to 4 bases and at J to 5 bases, leaving 3 bases not matched to a gene. CDR1 SGHRS and CDR2 YFSETQ come from the germline V gene. This CDR3 has 14 amino acids. The CDR3 reads CASSQTGGDQPQHF. The CDR3 bases are TGCGCCAGCAGCCAGACAGGGGGCGATCAGCCCCAGCATTTT.

V and J are TRBV15 and TRBJ2-3; possibly TRBD2 for D (7 bases). The CDR3 has 16 amino acids. Germline CDR1 LNHNV, CDR2 YYDKDF (reference sequence). Trimming took 1 base from V and 3 from J, leaving 14 bases between them. The DNA for the CDR3 is TGTGCCACCAGCAGAGGCACAGGGAGGGGAACAGATACGCAGTATTTT. Translating gives CATSRGTGRGTDTQYF.

The J gene is TRBJ2-7, the V gene TRBV6-2 or TRBV6-3; 8 nucleotides align to TRBD1. V shed 6 bases and J 2 bases; nucleotides not matched to a gene: 9. This CDR3 spans 15 amino acids. The germline V gene has CDR1 MNHEY and CDR2 SVGEGT. Here the CDR3 DNA reads TGTGCCAGCAGCTCTAGACAGGGGTTCCCCTACGAGCAGTACTTC. Its protein product is CASSSRQGFPYEQYF.

V gene TRBV12-3 or TRBV12-4 combines with J gene TRBJ1-2; D perhaps matches TRBD1 (6 bases). Trimming took 2 bases from V and 9 from J, leaving 13 bases between them. The CDR3 extends over 13 amino acids. CDR3 in amino acids: CASSLPPGDSYTF. The CDR3 DNA follows: TGTGCCAGCAGTTTACCCCCAGGGGATAGCTACACCTTC.

The CDR3 loop reads CASSRGQGAGNTIYF. Written as DNA, the CDR3 is TGCGCCAGCAGTCGGGGACAGGGGGCAGGAAACACCATATATTTT. The chain employs TRBV23-1 and TRBJ1-3; 12 bases are shared with TRBD1. TRBV23-1 is an open reading frame whose function is uncertain. V was clipped by 4 bases and J by 4 bases; unmatched bases: 2. This CDR3 spans 15 amino acids.

The V and J genes are TRBV6-5 and TRBJ1-4, with D uncertain. Germline CDR1 is MNHEY and CDR2 is SVGAGI. The V end was cut by 6 bases, the J end by 3 bases, with 11 bases between. The CDR3 sequence is 14 residues long. The CDR3 spells CASSRRNPNEKLFF. The CDR3 nucleotides are TGTGCCAGCAGCAGGAGGAATCCTAATGAAAAACTGTTTTTT.

The chain combines TRBV19 with TRBJ1-5; 9 nucleotides line up with TRBD1. The CDR3 totals 15 residues. The ends lost 7 bases at V and 4 bases at J; junction bases unmatched: 8. Germline-derived CDR1 and CDR2 are LNHDA and SQIVND (reference sequence). DNA of the CDR3: TGTGCCAGTAACGCACAGGGGGCGCGGAATCAGCCCCAGCATTTT. This sequence encodes CASNAQGARNQPQHF.

CDR3 protein: CASSRNGQGKLGGYTF. The CDR3 DNA sequence: TGTGCCAGCAGCCGAAACGGCCAGGGAAAGTTAGGTGGCTACACCTTC. The chain combines TRBV7-3 with TRBJ1-2, with D possibly being TRBD1 (5 bases). Germline V gene lookup returns CDR1 SGHTA and CDR2 FQGTGA. Trimming took off 5 bases at V and 7 bases at J, with 23 bases between the two ends. The CDR3 is 16 residues long.

This rearrangement joins TRBV10-3 to TRBJ2-2, with TRBD2 identical over 9 bases. The germline V gene has CDR1 ENHRY and CDR2 SYGVKD. Losses at the gene ends were 9 bases for V and 6 bases for J; bases not matched to a gene: 8. CDR3 size: 14 residues. The CDR3 protein is CAISGGGAPGELFF. The CDR3 DNA sequence: TGTGCCATTAGCGGCGGGGGGGCCCCCGGGGAGCTGTTTTTT.

This chain connects TRBV15 to TRBJ1-3; D is perhaps TRBD1 (5 bases). CDR1 LNHNV and CDR2 YYDKDF come from the germline V gene (reference sequence). Trimming removed 9 bases from V and 4 bases from J, with 10 bases in between. The CDR3 length is 12 residues. The CDR3 DNA reads TGTGCCACAAAGGGGCCAGGAAACACCATATATTTT. This sequence encodes CATKGPGNTIYF.

V usage is TRBV3-1 (or the pseudogene TRBV3-2) and J usage is TRBJ1-2, with 7 positions matching TRBD1. CDR1 is LGHDT and CDR2 is YNNKEL in the germline V gene (reference sequence). V shed 5 bases, J shed 5 bases, and the junction held 8 bases outside the gene matches. This CDR3 comprises 14 residues. CDR3 nucleotides: TGTGCCAGCAGCTCCTGGGGACAGAATTATGGCTACACCTTC. Encoded protein: CASSSWGQNYGYTF.

The V and J genes are TRBV10-3 and TRBJ2-3, with 9 bases lining up with TRBD1. Germline assignment: CDR1 ENHRY and CDR2 SYGVKD. Trimming removed 6 bases from V and 4 bases from J; junction bases left unmatched: 11. This CDR3 region has 16 residues. CDR3 bases: TGTGCCATCAGGGAAATACAGGGGGCACAAGCAGATACGCAGTATTTT. Protein: CAIREIQGAQADTQYF.

CDR3 protein: CASKVYGQGMGEKLFF. In DNA form, the CDR3 reads TGTGCCAGCAAAGTATATGGACAGGGGATGGGTGAAAAACTGTTTTTT. The V gene is TRBV28, the J gene TRBJ1-4; 9 bases are a match to TRBD1. The V gene's germline CDR1 is MDHEN and CDR2 SYDVKM. The CDR3 covers 16 residues. Trimming took 7 bases from V and 7 from J; bases not matched to a gene: 13.

The CDR3 loop reads CASTIGGGLDVDQPQHF. CDR3 nucleotides: TGTGCCAGCACCATCGGGGGGGGGTTGGATGTAGATCAGCCCCAGCATTTT. V is TRBV21-1 and J is TRBJ1-5. TRBV21-1 is tagged as a pseudogene. The CDR3 runs to 17 residues.